Given below is one T cell receptor (beta chain) in context. This sample is drawn from a study of blood T cell repertoires in COVID-19. The germline V gene has CDR1 SGHAT and CDR2 FQNNGV. V trimming: 1 base; J trimming: 2 bases; junction bases outside the gene matches: 5. The CDR3 loop spans 17 amino acids. Measured with immunoSEQ multiplex PCR; TCRdb has only the in-frame clones, and not every one. The sample records hundreds of thousands of clones, just under 90% being singletons. J is TRBJ2-1 and V is TRBV11-2; 10 bases match TRBD2. This TCR derives from a woman between 18 and 30 years old with acute or convalescent COVID-19. Specimen: peripheral blood. CDR3 nucleotide sequence: TGTGCCAGCAGCTTAGGCCTAGCGGGGGTGACCTACAATGAGCAGTTCTTC. Amino acids: CASSLGLAGVTYNEQFF.